The 10 T cell receptor beta chains below come from one sample, sequenced in a study of cytomegalovirus exposure and HLA in healthy donors. Profiling relied on immunoSEQ multiplex PCR, and the TCRdb table lists in-frame clones only, not all of them. The sample contains 90,000 to 150,000 clones, around nine tenths of which appear only once. Source material: PBMCs. The receptor source for this set is a woman under 30 in good health and CMV-seropositive.

The V and J genes are TRBV27 and TRBJ2-1; 7 positions agree with TRBD2. CDR1 MNHEY and CDR2 SMNVEV come from the germline V gene (reference sequence). J gave up 7 bases and V 3 bases, and 9 bases lay outside the gene matches. CDR3 size: 15 residues. CDR3 region: CASSFGGSGENEQFF. CDR3 DNA: TGTGCCAGCAGTTTCGGTGGGAGCGGGGAAAATGAGCAGTTCTTC.

The chain recombines TRBV6-1 with TRBJ2-7, with 10 bases matching TRBD2. This CDR3 is 16 amino acids long. Germline CDR1 is MNHNS and CDR2 is SASEGT. The ends lost 0 bases at V and 3 bases at J; junction bases unmatched: 5. The CDR3 DNA reads TGTGCCAGCAGTGAAGCCCTCGGACTAGCGGACTACGAGCAGTACTTC. It encodes CASSEALGLADYEQYF.

J is TRBJ1-6 and V is TRBV2; no definite D call. Germline CDR1 and CDR2: SNHLY and FYNNEI. The V and J ends lost 4 bases and 3 bases respectively, with 10 bases between them. The CDR3 is made up of 15 amino acids. CDR3 loop: CASSVGRGYNSPLHF. The CDR3 nucleotides read TGTGCCAGCAGTGTTGGACGGGGCTATAATTCACCCCTCCACTTT. The full variable domain, its missing parts supplied by reference TRBV2 and TRBJ1-6, is EPEVTQTPSHQVTQMGQEVILRCVPISNHLYFYWYRQILGQKVEFLVSFYNNEISEKSEIFDDQFSVERPDGSNFTLKIRSTKLEDSAMYFCASSVGRGYNSPLHFGNGTRLTVT.

The chain couples TRBV15 to TRBJ1-1; the match to TRBD1 covers 9 bases. The germline V gene encodes CDR1 LNHNV and CDR2 YYDKDF (reference sequence). After removal of 2 bases from V and 9 bases from J, the junction contained 7 bases not matched to a gene. The CDR3 totals 14 residues. CDR3 coding DNA: TGTGCCACCAGCAGATCCCGGGGGACAGGGAAAGCTTTCTTT. Residues: CATSRSRGTGKAFF.

A few counts support this clone. The chain has TRBV5-1 and TRBJ1-2, with a possible D match to TRBD1 (5 bases). With 0 bases removed from V and 6 bases from J, the gap between germline ends came to 9 bases. Germline V gene sequence: CDR1 SGHRS, CDR2 YFSETQ. CDR3 length: 13 residues. The CDR3 region has the DNA TGCGCCAGCAGCTTGGAAGGGGTGGATGGCTACACCTTC. Protein: CASSLEGVDGYTF.

The genes are TRBV5-1 and TRBJ2-1, with 11 bases matching TRBD2. The J segment lost 9 bases and the V segment lost 2 bases, leaving 4 bases of the junction unmatched. CDR3 length: 14 residues. CDR1 is SGHRS and CDR2 is YFSETQ in the germline V gene. The CDR3 DNA reads TGCGCCAGCAGCTTTGATAGCGGGAGGGGTGAGCAGTTCTTC. It specifies CASSFDSGRGEQFF.

This sequence joins TRBV14 and TRBJ1-1; possibly TRBD1 for D (5 bases). Trimming took 5 bases from V and 1 from J, leaving 14 bases between them. This CDR3 region has 15 residues. Germline-derived CDR1 and CDR2 are SGHDN and FVKESK. The CDR3 bases are TGTGCCAGCAGCAAGGCTGGGGGGGGGAACACTGAAGCTTTCTTT. Protein product: CASSKAGGGNTEAFF. Combining the CDR3 with reference TRBV14 and TRBJ1-1 gives the whole variable domain EAGVTQFPSHSVIEKGQTVTLRCDPISGHDNLYWYRRVMGKEIKFLLHFVKESKQDESGMPNNRFLAERTGGTYSTLKVQPAELEDSGVYFCASSKAGGGNTEAFFGQGTRLTVV.

The chain links TRBV19 to TRBJ1-1; 11 bases are shared with TRBD1. V dropped 4 bases and J dropped 1; count of bases not matched to a gene: 5. The CDR3 consists of 16 residues. Germline CDR1 reads LNHDA; CDR2 reads SQIVND (reference sequence). This CDR3 is CASSTGTGGGNTEAFF. CDR3 DNA sequence: TGTGCCAGTAGTACCGGGACAGGGGGGGGGAACACTGAAGCTTTCTTT.

This chain links TRBV6-1 with TRBJ2-7; 11 bases agree with TRBD1. CDR1 is MNHNS, CDR2 SASEGT, per germline. J gave up 4 bases and V 3 bases, and 5 bases lay outside the gene matches. The CDR3 has 15 residues. The CDR3 is CASSDVGQGVYEQYF. The CDR3 nucleotides are TGTGCCAGCAGTGACGTGGGACAGGGGGTTTACGAGCAGTACTTC.

The chain has TRBV4-2 and TRBJ1-2; tentative D call: TRBD1 (6 bases). V was shortened by 0 bases and J by 8 bases, with 16 bases between the two germline ends. The CDR3 covers 15 residues. CDR1 LGHNA and CDR2 YNFKEQ come from the germline V gene. The CDR3 DNA reads as TGTGCCAGCAGCCAAGAGATCAGGGGCGTTTTAGGCTACACCTTC. Translating gives CASSQEIRGVLGYTF.